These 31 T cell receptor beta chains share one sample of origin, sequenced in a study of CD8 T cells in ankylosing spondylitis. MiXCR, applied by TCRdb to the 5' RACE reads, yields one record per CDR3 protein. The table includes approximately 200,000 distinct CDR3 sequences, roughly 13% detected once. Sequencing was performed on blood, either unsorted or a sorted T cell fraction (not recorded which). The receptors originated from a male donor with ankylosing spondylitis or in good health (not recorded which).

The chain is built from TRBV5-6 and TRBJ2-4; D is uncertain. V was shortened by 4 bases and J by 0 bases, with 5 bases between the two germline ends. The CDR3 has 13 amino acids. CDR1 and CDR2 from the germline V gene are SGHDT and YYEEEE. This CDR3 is CASSAAAKNIQYF. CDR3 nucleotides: TGTGCCAGCAGCGCCGCAGCCAAAAACATTCAGTACTTC.

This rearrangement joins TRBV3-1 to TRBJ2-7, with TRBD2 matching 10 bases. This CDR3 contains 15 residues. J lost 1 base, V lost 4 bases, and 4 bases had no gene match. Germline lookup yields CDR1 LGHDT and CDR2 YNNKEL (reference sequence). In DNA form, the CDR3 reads TGTGCCAGCAGCCCGGGACTAGCGTATTCCTACGAGCAGTACTTC. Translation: CASSPGLAYSYEQYF.

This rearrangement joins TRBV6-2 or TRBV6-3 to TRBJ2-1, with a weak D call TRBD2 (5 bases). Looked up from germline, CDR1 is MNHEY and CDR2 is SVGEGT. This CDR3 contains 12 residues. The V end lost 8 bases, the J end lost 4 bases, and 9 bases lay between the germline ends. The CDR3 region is CASGAGYNEQFF. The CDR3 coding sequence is TGTGCCAGCGGTGCGGGTTACAATGAGCAGTTCTTC.

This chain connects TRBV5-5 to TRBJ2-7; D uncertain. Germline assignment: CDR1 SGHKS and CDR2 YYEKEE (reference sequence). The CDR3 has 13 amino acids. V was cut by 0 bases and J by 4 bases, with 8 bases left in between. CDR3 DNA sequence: TGTGCCAGCAGCTTGGAGACTTTGTACGAGCAGTACTTC. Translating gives CASSLETLYEQYF.

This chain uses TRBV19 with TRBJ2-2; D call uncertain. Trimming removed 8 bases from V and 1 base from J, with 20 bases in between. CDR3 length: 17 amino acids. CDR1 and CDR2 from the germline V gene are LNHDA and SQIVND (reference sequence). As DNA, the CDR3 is TGTGCCAGTTCTCCATCGCCGAATCAAGTGAACACCGGGGAGCTGTTTTTT. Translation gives CASSPSPNQVNTGELFF.

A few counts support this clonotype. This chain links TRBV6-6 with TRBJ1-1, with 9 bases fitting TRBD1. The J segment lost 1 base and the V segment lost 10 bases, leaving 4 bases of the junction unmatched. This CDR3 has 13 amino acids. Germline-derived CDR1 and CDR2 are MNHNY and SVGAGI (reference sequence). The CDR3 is CATQQGANTEAFF. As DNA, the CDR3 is TGTGCCACCCAACAGGGGGCGAACACTGAAGCTTTCTTT.

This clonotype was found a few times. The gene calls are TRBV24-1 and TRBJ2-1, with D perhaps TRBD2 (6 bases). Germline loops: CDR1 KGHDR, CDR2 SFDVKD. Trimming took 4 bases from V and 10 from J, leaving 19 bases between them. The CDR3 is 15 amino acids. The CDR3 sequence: CATSEREAPGGEQFF. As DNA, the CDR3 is TGTGCCACCAGTGAGAGGGAGGCCCCCGGGGGAGAGCAGTTCTTC.

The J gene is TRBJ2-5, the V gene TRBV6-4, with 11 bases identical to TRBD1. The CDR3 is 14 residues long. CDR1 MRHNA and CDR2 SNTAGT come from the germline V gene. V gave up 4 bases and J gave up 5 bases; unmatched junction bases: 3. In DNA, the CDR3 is TGTGCCAGCAGTGCAGGACAGGGGGCCGAGACCCAGTACTTC. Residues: CASSAGQGAETQYF.

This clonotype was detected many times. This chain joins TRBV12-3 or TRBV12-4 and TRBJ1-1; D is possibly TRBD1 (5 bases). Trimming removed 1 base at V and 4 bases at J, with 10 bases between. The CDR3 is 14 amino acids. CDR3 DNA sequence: TGTGCCAGCAGTTTAGGGGGGAGGTTCACTGAAGCTTTCTTT. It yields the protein CASSLGGRFTEAFF.

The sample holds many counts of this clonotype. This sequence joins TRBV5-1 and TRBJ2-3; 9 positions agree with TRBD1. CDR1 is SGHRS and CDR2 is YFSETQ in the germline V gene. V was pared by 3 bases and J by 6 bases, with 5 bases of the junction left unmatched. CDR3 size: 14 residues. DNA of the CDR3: TGCGCCAGCAGCTCGGACAGGGGATTGGATACGCAGTATTTT. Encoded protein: CASSSDRGLDTQYF.

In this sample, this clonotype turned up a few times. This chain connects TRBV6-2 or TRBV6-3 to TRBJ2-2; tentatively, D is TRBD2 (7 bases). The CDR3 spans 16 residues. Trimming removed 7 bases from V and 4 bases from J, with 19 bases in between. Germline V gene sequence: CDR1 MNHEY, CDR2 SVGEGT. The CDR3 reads CASTRGGHGFTGELFF. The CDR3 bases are TGTGCCAGCACCCGCGGGGGCCACGGCTTCACCGGGGAGCTGTTTTTT.

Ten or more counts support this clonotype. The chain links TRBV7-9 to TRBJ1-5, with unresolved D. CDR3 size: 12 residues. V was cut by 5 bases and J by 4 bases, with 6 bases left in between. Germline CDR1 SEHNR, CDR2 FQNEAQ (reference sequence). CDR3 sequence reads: CASSPQNQPQHF. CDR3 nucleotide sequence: TGTGCCAGCAGCCCCCAGAATCAGCCCCAGCATTTT.

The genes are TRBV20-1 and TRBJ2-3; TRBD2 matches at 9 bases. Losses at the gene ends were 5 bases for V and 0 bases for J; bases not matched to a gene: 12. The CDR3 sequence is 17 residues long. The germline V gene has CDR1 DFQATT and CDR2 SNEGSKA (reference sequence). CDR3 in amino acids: CSAHPAGGPTSTDTQYF. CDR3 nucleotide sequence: TGCAGTGCTCATCCAGCGGGGGGACCAACTAGCACAGATACGCAGTATTTT.

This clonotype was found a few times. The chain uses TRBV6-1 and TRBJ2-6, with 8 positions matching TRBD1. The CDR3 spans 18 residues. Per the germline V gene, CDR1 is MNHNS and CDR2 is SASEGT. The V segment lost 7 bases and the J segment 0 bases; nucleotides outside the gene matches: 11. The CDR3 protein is CASKNPGQATSGANVLTF. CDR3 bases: TGTGCCAGCAAAAACCCGGGACAGGCTACCTCTGGGGCCAACGTCCTGACTTTC.

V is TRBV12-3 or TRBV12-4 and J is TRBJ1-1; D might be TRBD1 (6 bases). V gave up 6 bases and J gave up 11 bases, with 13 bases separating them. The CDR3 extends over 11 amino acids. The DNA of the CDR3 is TGTGCCAGCAGATCAGGGGTGCGGGCTTTCTTT. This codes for CASRSGVRAFF.

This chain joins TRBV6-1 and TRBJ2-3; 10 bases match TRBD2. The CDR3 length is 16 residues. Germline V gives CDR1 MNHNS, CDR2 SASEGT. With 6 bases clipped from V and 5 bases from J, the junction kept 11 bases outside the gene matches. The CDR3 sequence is CASRPLAGVRQDTQYF. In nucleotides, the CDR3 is TGTGCCAGCAGACCCCTAGCGGGAGTACGTCAAGATACGCAGTATTTT.

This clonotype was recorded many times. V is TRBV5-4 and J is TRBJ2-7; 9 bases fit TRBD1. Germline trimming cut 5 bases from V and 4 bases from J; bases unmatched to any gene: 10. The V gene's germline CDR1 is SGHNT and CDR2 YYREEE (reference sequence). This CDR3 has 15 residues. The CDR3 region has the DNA TGTGCCAGCAGACGATCCGGGACAGGGAGTTACGAGCAGTACTTC. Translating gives CASRRSGTGSYEQYF.

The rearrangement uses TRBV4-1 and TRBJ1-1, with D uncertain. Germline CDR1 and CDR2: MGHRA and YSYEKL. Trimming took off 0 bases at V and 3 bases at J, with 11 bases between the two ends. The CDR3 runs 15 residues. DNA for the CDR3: TGCGCCAGCAGCCAAGATTCCGGGTTTGACACTGAAGCTTTCTTT. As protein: CASSQDSGFDTEAFF.

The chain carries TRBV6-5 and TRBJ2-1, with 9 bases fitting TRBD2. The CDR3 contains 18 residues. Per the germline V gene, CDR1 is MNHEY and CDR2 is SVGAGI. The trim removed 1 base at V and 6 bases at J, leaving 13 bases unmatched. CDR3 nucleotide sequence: TGTGCCAGCAGTTACTTAACCCCGGGGACTAGCTTGGGCAATGAGCAGTTCTTC. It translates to CASSYLTPGTSLGNEQFF.

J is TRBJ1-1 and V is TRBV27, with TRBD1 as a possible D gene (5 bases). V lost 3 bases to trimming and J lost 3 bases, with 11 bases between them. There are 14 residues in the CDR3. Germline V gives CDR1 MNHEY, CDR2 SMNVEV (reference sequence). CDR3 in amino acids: CASSFSQADTEAFF. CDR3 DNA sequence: TGTGCCAGCAGTTTCTCACAGGCTGACACTGAAGCTTTCTTT.

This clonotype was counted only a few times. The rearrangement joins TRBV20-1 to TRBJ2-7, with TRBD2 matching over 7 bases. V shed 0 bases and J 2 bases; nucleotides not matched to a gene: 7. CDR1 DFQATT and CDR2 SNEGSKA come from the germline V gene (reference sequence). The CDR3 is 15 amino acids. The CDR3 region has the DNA TGCAGTGCTAGAGATACGAAGAGCGGGGCCTACGAGCAGTACTTC. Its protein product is CSARDTKSGAYEQYF.

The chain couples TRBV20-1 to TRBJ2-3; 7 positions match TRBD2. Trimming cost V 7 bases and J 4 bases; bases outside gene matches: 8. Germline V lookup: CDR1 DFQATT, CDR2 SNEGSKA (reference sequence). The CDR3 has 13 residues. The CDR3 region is CSGASGLPDTQYF. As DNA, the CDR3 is TGCAGTGGGGCTAGCGGTCTCCCAGATACGCAGTATTTT.

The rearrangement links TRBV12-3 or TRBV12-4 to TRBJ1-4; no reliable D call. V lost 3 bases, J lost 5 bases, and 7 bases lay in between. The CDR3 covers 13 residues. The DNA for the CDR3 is TGTGCCAGCAGTTTCAGGTCAAATGAAAAACTGTTTTTT. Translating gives CASSFRSNEKLFF.

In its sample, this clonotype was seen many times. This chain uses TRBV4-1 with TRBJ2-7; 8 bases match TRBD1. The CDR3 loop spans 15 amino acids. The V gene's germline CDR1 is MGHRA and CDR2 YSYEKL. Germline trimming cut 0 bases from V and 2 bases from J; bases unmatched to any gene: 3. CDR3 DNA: TGCGCCAGCAGCCAAGAGGGGACAGGAACCTACGAGCAGTACTTC. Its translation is CASSQEGTGTYEQYF.

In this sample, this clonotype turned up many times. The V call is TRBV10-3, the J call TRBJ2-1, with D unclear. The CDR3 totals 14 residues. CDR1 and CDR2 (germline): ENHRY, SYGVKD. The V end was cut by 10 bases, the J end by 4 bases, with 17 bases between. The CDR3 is CATTKGVEYNEQFF. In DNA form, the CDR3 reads TGTGCCACAACTAAGGGTGTAGAATACAATGAGCAGTTCTTC.

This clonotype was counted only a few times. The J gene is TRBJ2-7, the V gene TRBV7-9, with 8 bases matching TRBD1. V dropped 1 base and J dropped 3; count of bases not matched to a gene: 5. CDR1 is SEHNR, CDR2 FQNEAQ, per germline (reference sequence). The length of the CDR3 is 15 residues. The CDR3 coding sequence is TGTGCCAGCAGCTTAGGTCAGGGGGCCTTCTACGAGCAGTACTTC. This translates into CASSLGQGAFYEQYF.

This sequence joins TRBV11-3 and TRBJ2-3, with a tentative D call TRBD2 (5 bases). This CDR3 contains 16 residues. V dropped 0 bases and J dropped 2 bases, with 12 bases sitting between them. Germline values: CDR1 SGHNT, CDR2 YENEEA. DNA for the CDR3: TGTGCCAGCAGCTTAGATTTTGAGGGCCCCACAGATACGCAGTATTTT. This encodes CASSLDFEGPTDTQYF.

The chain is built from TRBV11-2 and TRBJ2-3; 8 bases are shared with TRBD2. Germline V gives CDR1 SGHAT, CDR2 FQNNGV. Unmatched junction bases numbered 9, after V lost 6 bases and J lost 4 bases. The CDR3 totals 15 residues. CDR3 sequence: CASRPRGGLADTQYF. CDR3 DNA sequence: TGTGCCAGCAGACCCCGGGGGGGGCTAGCAGATACGCAGTATTTT. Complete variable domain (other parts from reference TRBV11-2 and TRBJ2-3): EAGVAQSPRYKIIEKRQSVAFWCNPISGHATLYWYQQILGQGPKLLIQFQNNGVVDDSQLPKDRFSAERLKGVDSTLKIQPAKLEDSAVYLCASRPRGGLADTQYFGPGTRLTVL.

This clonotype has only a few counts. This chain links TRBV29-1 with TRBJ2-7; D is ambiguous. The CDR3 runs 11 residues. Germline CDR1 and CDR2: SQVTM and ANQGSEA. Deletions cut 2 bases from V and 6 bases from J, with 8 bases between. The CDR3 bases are TGCAGCGTTGAAAATACAGCCGAGCAGTACTTC. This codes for CSVENTAEQYF.

Written as DNA, the CDR3 is TGCGCCAGCAGCCAAGATCGGGGTAGACTAGCGGGAGATCGGTACGAGCAGTACTTC. Protein: CASSQDRGRLAGDRYEQYF. J is TRBJ2-7 and V is TRBV4-1; 12 bases line up with TRBD2. The V gene's germline CDR1 is MGHRA and CDR2 YSYEKL. The CDR3 is made up of 19 amino acids. J lost 4 bases, V lost 0 bases, and 13 bases had no gene match.

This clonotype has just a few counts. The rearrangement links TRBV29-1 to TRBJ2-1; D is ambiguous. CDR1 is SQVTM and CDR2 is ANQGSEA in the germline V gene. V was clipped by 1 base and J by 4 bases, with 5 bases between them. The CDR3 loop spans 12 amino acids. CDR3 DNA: TGCAGCGTTGAAGCCCGGTACAATGAGCAGTTCTTC. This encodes CSVEARYNEQFF.